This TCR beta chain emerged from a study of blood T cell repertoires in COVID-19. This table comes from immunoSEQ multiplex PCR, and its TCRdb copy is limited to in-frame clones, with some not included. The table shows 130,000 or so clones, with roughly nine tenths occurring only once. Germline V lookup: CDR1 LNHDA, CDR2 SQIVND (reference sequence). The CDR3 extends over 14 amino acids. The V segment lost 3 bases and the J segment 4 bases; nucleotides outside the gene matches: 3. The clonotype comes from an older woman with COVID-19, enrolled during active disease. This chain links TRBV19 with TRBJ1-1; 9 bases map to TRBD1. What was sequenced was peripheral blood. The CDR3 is CASSIRQGGTEAFF. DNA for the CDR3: TGTGCCAGTAGTATTAGACAGGGGGGCACTGAAGCTTTCTTT.